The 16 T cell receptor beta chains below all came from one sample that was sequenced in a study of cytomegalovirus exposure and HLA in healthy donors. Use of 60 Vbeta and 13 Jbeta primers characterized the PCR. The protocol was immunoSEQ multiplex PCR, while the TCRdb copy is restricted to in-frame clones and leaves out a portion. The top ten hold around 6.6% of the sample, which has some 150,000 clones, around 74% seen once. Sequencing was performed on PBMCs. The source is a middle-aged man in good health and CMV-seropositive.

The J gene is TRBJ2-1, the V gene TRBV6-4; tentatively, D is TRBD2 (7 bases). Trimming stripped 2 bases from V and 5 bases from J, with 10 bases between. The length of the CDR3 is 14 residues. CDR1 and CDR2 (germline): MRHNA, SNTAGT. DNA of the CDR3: TGTGCCAGCAGTGACAAGGGGGGGCACAATGAGCAGTTCTTC. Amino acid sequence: CASSDKGGHNEQFF.

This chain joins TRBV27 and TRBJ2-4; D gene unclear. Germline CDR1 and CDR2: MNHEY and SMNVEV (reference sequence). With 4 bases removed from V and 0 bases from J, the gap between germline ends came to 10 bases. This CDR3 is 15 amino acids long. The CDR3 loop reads CASSSHRGAKNIQYF. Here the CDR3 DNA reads TGTGCCAGCAGTTCCCACCGCGGAGCCAAAAACATTCAGTACTTC.

The CDR3 region is CASFGVAGGGYEQYF. For the CDR3, the DNA is TGCGCCAGCTTCGGAGTAGCGGGAGGTGGGTACGAGCAGTACTTC. The chain employs TRBV5-1 and TRBJ2-7, with TRBD2 matching 10 bases. There are 15 residues in the CDR3. Germline V lookup: CDR1 SGHRS, CDR2 YFSETQ. V dropped 7 bases and J dropped 4; count of bases not matched to a gene: 11.

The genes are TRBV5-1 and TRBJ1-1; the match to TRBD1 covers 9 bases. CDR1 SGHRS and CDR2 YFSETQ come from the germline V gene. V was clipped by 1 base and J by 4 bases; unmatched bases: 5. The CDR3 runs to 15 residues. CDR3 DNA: TGCGCCAGCAGCTTGTTGGACAGGGGATTCACTGAAGCTTTCTTT. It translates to CASSLLDRGFTEAFF.

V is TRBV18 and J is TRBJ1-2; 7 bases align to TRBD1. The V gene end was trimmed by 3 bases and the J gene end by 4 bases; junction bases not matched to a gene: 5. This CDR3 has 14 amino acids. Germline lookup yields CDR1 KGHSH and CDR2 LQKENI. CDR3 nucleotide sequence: TGTGCCAGCTCACCCCCAGGGGGTGGCTATGGCTACACCTTC. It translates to CASSPPGGGYGYTF. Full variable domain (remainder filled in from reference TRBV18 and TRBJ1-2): NAGVMQNPRHLVRRRGQEARLRCSPMKGHSHVYWYRQLPEEGLKFMVYLQKENIIDESGMPKERFSAEFPKEGPSILRIQQVVRGDSAAYFCASSPPGGGYGYTFGSGTRLTVV.

DNA of the CDR3: TGTGCCAGCAGTTACTCTCTAGCGGGAGCCTACGAGCAGTACTTC. Encoded protein: CASSYSLAGAYEQYF. This chain connects TRBV6-5 to TRBJ2-5; 10 bases match TRBD2. The closer fit of TRBJ2-7 to the DNA end suggests the J call may be wrong. From germline, CDR1 is MNHEY and CDR2 SVGAGI. This CDR3 has 15 amino acids.

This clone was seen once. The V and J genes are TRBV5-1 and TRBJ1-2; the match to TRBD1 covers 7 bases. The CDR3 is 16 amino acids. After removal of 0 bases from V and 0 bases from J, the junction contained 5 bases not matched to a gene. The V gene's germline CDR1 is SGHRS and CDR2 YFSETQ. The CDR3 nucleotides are TGCGCCAGCAGCTTGGCGCCAGGGGGGACTAACTATGGCTACACCTTC. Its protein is CASSLAPGGTNYGYTF. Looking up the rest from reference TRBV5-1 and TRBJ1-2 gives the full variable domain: KAGVTQTPRYLIKTRGQQVTLSCSPISGHRSVSWYQQTPGQGLQFLFEYFSETQRNKGNFPGRFSGRQFSNSRSEMNVSTLELGDSALYLCASSLAPGGTNYGYTFGSGTRLTVV.

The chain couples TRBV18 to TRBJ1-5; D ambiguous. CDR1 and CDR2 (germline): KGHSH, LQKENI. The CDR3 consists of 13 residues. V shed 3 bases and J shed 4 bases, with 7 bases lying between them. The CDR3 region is CASSPGENQPQHF. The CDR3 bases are TGTGCCAGCTCACCGGGCGAGAATCAGCCCCAGCATTTT.

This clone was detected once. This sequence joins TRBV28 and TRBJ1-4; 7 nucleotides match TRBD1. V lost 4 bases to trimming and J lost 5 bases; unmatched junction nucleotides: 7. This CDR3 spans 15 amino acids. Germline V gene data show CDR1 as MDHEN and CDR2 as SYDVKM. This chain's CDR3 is CASSSTGEGNEKLFF. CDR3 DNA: TGTGCCAGCAGTTCCACAGGGGAAGGAAATGAAAAACTGTTTTTT.

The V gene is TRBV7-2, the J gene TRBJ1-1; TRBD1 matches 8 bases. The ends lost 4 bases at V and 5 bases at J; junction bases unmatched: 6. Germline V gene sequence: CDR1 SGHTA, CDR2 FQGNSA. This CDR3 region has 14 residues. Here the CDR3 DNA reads TGTGCCAGCAGCTATGGACAGGGTGGGACTGAAGCTTTCTTT. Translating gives CASSYGQGGTEAFF.

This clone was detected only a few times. CDR3: CASSVESGAREFF. CDR3 bases: TGTGCCAGCAGCGTAGAAAGCGGGGCCCGGGAGTTCTTC. This chain connects TRBV9 to TRBJ2-1; TRBD2 agrees at 7 bases. Trimming removed 0 bases from V and 14 bases from J; junction bases left unmatched: 8. The V gene's germline CDR1 is SGDLS and CDR2 YYNGEE. The CDR3 consists of 13 residues.

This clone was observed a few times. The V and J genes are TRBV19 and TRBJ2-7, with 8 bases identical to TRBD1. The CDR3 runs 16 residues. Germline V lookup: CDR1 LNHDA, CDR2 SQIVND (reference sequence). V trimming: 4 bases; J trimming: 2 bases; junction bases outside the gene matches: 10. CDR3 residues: CASSTMDRDNPYEQYF. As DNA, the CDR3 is TGTGCCAGTAGTACGATGGACAGGGATAACCCCTACGAGCAGTACTTC.

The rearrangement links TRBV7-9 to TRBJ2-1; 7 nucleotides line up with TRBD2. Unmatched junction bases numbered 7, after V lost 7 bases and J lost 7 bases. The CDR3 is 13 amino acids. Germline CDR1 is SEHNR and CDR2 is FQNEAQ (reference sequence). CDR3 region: CASIVSGSNEQFF. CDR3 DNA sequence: TGTGCCAGCATTGTTAGCGGGTCGAATGAGCAGTTCTTC. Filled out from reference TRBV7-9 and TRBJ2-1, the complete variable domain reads DTGVSQNPRHKITKRGQNVTFRCDPISEHNRLYWYRQTLGQGPEFLTYFQNEAQLEKSRLLSDRFSAERPKGSFSTLEIQRTEQGDSAMYLCASIVSGSNEQFFGPGTRLTVL.

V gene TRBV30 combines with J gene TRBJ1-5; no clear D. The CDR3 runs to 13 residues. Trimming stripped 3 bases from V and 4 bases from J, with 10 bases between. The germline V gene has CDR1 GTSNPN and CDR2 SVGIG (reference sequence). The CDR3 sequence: CAWSLRGNQPQHF. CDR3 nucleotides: TGTGCCTGGAGCTTGCGGGGTAATCAGCCCCAGCATTTT.

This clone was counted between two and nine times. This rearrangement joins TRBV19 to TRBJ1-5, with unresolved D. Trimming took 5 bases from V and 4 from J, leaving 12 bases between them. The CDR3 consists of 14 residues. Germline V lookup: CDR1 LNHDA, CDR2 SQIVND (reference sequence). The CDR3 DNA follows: TGTGCCAGTAGTCCCAGCCAGGCGAATCAGCCCCAGCATTTT. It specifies CASSPSQANQPQHF.

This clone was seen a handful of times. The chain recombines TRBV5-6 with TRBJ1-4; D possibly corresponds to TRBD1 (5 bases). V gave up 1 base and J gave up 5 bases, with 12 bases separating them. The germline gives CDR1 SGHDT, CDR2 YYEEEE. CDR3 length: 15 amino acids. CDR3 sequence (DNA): TGTGCCAGCAGCTTGAGGGGAACACTGAATGAAAAACTGTTTTTT. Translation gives CASSLRGTLNEKLFF.